Listed below are T cell receptor beta chains from one sample, sequenced in a study of cytomegalovirus exposure and HLA in healthy donors. Profiling relied on immunoSEQ multiplex PCR, and the TCRdb table lists in-frame clones only, not all of them. The data contain around 160,000 clones, 80% of them singletons. The sample taken for sequencing was PBMCs. These receptors were obtained from a man between 18 and 29 years old in good health and CMV-seropositive. The CDR3 runs from the conserved cysteine through the conserved F or W. The D gene is left open where the match is weak. The size field is filled for only some rows; it gives once, few, many or a size class.

cdr3_aa	v_call	j_call	d_call	clone_size
CASSSQDGDNEQFF	TRBV5-1	TRBJ2-1	.	.
CASSLAAGTTSYNEQFF	TRBV7-8	TRBJ2-1	TRBD2	.
CASKGTSGRDAQYF	TRBV2	TRBJ2-3	TRBD2	.
CASSLLVSEQFF	TRBV7-9	TRBJ2-1	.	.
CASTGRLNTEAFF	TRBV7-9	TRBJ1-1	.	.
CATSPRTRENMNTEAFF	TRBV15	TRBJ1-1	.	.
CASSLLLREGRYEQYF	TRBV28	TRBJ2-7	TRBD2	once
CAWSGLTLTDTQYF	TRBV30	TRBJ2-3	TRBD2	.
CASSEWGVDRGYEQYF	TRBV6-1	TRBJ2-7	TRBD1	few
CASSLEEQPQHF	TRBV7-8	TRBJ1-5	.	once
CASSSGGGNEQFF	TRBV7-7	TRBJ2-1	.	.
CASSLGTDQPQHF	TRBV5-6	TRBJ1-5	.	.
CASSLTPSSYNEQFF	TRBV18	TRBJ2-1	.	.
CAWSPGQGGLGQYF	TRBV30	TRBJ2-7	TRBD1	.
CASSLAFPGSNQPQHF	TRBV28	TRBJ1-5	.	.